This T cell receptor beta chain was identified in a study of cytomegalovirus exposure and HLA in healthy donors. Both 60 Vbeta primers and 13 Jbeta primers went into the PCR. Clones were read by immunoSEQ multiplex PCR, and TCRdb kept only the in-frame ones, dropping some. The table lists about 190,000 clones, 65% to 85% of them singletons. The CDR3 totals 15 residues. The V gene's germline CDR1 is MGHRA and CDR2 YSYEKL. Trimming removed 0 bases from V and 7 bases from J, with 13 bases in between. With respect to this clone: As yet, its antigen is unknown.

Study-wide results and caveats: The majority of CMV-associated TCR beta chains were reported as apparently HLA-restricted in a later analysis. TCR beta V- and J-gene trimming, according to a later analysis, was linked to a missense DCLRE1C variant.

The specimen sequenced was PBMCs. The rearrangement links TRBV4-1 to TRBJ1-3, with D possibly being TRBD1 (6 bases). The receptor's source is a woman aged 18-29 years in good health and CMV-seronegative. The DNA for the CDR3 is TGCGCCAGCAGCCAAGAAACGGGACAAGGGAACACCATATATTTT. It yields the protein CASSQETGQGNTIYF.